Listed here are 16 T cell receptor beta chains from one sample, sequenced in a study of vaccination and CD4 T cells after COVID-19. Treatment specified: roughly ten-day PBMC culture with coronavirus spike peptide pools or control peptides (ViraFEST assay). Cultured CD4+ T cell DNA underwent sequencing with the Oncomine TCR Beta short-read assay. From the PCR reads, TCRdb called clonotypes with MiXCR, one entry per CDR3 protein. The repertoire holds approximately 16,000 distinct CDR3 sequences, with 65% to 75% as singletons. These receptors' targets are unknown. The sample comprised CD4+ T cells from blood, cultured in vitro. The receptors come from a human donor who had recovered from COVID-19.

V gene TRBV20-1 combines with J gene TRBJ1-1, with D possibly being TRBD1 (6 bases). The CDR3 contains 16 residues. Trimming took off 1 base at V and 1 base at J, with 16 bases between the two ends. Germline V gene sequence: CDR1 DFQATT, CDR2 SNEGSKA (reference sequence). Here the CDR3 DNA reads TGCAGTGCTAGAGGCCGCCGGGGGGCGAGGAACACTGAAGCTTTCTTT. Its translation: CSARGRRGARNTEAFF.

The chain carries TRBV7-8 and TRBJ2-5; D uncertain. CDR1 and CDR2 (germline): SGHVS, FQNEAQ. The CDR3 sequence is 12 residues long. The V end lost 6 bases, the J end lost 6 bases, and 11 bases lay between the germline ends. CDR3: CASSTPGKTQYF. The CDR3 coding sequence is TGTGCCAGCAGTACCCCCGGCAAGACCCAGTACTTC.

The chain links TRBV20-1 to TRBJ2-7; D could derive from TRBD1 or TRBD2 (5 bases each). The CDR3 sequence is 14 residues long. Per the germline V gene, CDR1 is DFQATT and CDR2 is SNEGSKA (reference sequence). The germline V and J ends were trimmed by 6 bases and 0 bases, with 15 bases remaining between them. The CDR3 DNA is TGCAGTGCCCTCCACCCGGGGACCTCCTACGAGCAGTACTTC. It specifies CSALHPGTSYEQYF.

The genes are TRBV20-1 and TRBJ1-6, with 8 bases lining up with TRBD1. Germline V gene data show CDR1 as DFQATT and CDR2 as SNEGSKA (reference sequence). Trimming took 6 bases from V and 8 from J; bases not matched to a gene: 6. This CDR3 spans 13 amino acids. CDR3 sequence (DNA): TGCAGTGCGGGCAAGGACAGGGATTCACCCCTCCACTTT. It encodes CSAGKDRDSPLHF.

CDR3 in amino acids: CASKGRGDSSTDTQYF. CDR3 nucleotides: TGTGCCAGTAAGGGACGAGGGGACTCTAGCACAGATACGCAGTATTTT. This sequence joins TRBV19 and TRBJ2-3, with a weak D call TRBD2 (6 bases). Per the germline V gene, CDR1 is LNHDA and CDR2 is SQIVND (reference sequence). Trimming left V 7 bases short and J 0 bases short, with 17 bases between. This CDR3 has 16 amino acids.

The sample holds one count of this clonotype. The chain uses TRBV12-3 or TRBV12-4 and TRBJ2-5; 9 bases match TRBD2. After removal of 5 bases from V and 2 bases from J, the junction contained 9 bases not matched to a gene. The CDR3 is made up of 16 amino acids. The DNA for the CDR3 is TGTGCCAGCAGTCACTTTAGCGGGGGCGGGCAAGAGACCCAGTACTTC. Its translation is CASSHFSGGGQETQYF.

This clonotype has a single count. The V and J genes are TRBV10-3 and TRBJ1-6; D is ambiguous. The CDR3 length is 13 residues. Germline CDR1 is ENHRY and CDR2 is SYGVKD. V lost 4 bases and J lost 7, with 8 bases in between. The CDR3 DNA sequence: TGTGCCATCAGTGTCGAGCCAAATTCACCCCTCCACTTT. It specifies CAISVEPNSPLHF.

CDR3 nucleotides: TGTGCCACCAGTGATTCCGGGACAGGGGGGCGGGAGCAGTACTTC. This codes for CATSDSGTGGREQYF. The J gene is TRBJ2-7, the V gene TRBV24-1, with TRBD1 identical over 11 bases. Germline loops: CDR1 KGHDR, CDR2 SFDVKD. V trimming: 2 bases; J trimming: 7 bases; junction bases outside the gene matches: 6. The CDR3 runs 15 residues.

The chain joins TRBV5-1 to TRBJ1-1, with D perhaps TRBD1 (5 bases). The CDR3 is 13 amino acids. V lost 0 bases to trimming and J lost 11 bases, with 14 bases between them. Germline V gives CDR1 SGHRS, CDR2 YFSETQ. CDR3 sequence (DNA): TGCGCCAGCAGCTTGGGAACAGGCGTGAGGGCTTTCTTT. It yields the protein CASSLGTGVRAFF.

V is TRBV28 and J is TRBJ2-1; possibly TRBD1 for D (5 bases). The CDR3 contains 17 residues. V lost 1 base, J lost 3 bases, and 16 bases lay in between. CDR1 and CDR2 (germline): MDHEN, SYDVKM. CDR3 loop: CASSLSWTTEIYNEQFF. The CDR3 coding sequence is TGTGCCAGCAGTTTATCTTGGACGACAGAGATCTACAATGAGCAGTTCTTC.

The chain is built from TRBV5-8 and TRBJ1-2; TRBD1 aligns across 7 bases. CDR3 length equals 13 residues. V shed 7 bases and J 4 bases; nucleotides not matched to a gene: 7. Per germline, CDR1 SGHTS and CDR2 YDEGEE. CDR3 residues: CASDRDRTYGYTF. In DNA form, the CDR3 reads TGTGCCAGCGACCGGGACAGAACCTATGGCTACACCTTC. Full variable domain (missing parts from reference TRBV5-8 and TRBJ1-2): EAGVTQSPTHLIKTRGQQATLRCSPISGHTSVYWYQQALGLGLQFLLWYDEGEERNRGNFPPRFSGRQFPNYSSELNVNALELEDSALYLCASDRDRTYGYTFGSGTRLTVV.

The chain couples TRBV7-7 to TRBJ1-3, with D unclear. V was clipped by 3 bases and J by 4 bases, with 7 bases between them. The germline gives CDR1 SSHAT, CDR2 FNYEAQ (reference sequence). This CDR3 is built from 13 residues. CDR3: CASSFELGNTIYF. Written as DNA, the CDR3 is TGTGCCAGCAGCTTTGAGCTCGGAAACACCATATATTTT.

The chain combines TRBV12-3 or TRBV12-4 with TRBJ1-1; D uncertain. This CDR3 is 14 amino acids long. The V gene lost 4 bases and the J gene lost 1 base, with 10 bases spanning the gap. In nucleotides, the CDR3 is TGTGCCAGCAGTTCTCGACACCCGAACACTGAAGCTTTCTTT. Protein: CASSSRHPNTEAFF.

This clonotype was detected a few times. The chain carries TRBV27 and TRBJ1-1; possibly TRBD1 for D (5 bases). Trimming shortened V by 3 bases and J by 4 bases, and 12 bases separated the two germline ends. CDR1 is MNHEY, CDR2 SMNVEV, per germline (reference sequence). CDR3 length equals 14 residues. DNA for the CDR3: TGTGCCAGCAGTTTCTGGGGGGGAAGCACTGAAGCTTTCTTT. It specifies CASSFWGGSTEAFF.

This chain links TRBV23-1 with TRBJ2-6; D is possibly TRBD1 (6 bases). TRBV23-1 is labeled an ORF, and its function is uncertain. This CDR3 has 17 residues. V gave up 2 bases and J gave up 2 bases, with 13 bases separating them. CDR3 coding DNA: TGCGCCAGCAGTCAACCTCAGGGGATAGCTGGGGCCAACGTCCTGACTTTC. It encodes CASSQPQGIAGANVLTF.

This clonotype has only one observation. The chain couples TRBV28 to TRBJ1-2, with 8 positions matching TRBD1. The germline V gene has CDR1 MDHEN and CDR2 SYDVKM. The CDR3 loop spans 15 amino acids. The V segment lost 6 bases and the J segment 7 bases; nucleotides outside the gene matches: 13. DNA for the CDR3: TGTGCCAGCAGCGCTATCTCCCAGGGGGCAGGTGGCTACACCTTC. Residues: CASSAISQGAGGYTF.